Listed below are T cell receptor beta chains from one sample, sequenced in a study of T-cell reconstitution after alpha-beta-depleted transplantation in children. TCRdb analysed the PCR reads with MiXCR anew, one entry per CDR3 protein. Of some 840,000 distinct CDR3 sequences in the sample, roughly 15% were seen once. The material was PBMCs, mostly from graft donor cells, obtained 360 days after TCRalphabeta/CD19-depleted stem cell transplant. The source of these receptors is a male patient aged 10 to 17 who had a stem cell transplant for acute lymphoblastic leukemia, so the T cells may come from the graft donor. CDR3s include the opening cysteine and the closing phenylalanine or tryptophan. The D gene is left open where the match is weak. The size field is filled for only some rows; it gives once, few, many or a size class.

d_call	v_call	j_call	clone_size	cdr3_aa	cdr3_nt
NA	TRBV9	TRBJ2-7	many	CASSVAPTGRVYEQYF	TGTGCCAGCAGCGTAGCGCCTACGGGCAGGGTCTACGAGCAGTACTTC
TRBD2	TRBV6-5	TRBJ2-1	NA	CASSYSPLGREVDEQFF	TGTGCCAGCAGTTATTCCCCCTTGGGCCGGGAGGTCGATGAGCAGTTCTTC
NA	TRBV6-1	TRBJ1-4	NA	CASRRTKEEKLFF	TGTGCCAGCCGTCGCACTAAGGAAGAAAAACTGTTTTTT
TRBD1	TRBV10-3	TRBJ1-1	NA	CAISEGDRGLAFF	TGTGCCATCAGTGAGGGGGACAGGGGATTGGCTTTCTTT
TRBD2	TRBV4-1	TRBJ2-7	many	CASSQDHSGSYEQYF	TGCGCCAGCAGCCAAGATCATAGCGGGAGCTACGAGCAGTACTTC
TRBD1	TRBV18	TRBJ2-5	NA	CASSPTDRVSETQYF	TGTGCCAGCTCACCAACCGACAGGGTTTCAGAGACCCAGTACTTC
NA	TRBV5-1	TRBJ2-7	NA	CASSSRGFSYEQYF	TGCGCCAGCAGCTCTAGGGGATTCTCCTACGAGCAGTACTTC
NA	TRBV29-1	TRBJ1-2	many	CSVTKTINYGYTF	TGCAGCGTTACTAAGACAATTAACTATGGCTACACCTTC
NA	TRBV20-1	TRBJ2-2	NA	CSAVDSLTSGELFF	TGCAGTGCGGTCGATTCCCTGACATCCGGGGAGCTGTTTTTT
TRBD1	TRBV27	TRBJ2-7	NA	CASRSTGADSYEQYF	TGTGCCAGCAGGTCGACAGGGGCCGACTCCTACGAGCAGTACTTC
NA	TRBV29-1	TRBJ1-5	many	CSVGNSNQPQHF	TGCAGCGTTGGGAATAGCAATCAGCCCCAGCATTTT
NA	TRBV12-3/TRBV12-4	TRBJ2-7	NA	CASRISDSYEQYF	TGTGCCAGCAGAATTTCGGACTCCTACGAGCAGTACTTC
TRBD1	TRBV5-1	TRBJ2-1	many	CASSLGQGDEQFF	TGCGCCAGCAGCCTGGGACAGGGTGATGAGCAGTTCTTC
NA	TRBV20-1	TRBJ2-3	few	CSALLVMGTDTQYF	TGCAGTGCCCTACTAGTAATGGGCACAGATACGCAGTATTTT
NA	TRBV9	TRBJ2-7	NA	CASSVGLGADEQYF	TGTGCCAGCAGCGTAGGACTAGGTGCCGACGAGCAGTACTTC
TRBD2	TRBV28	TRBJ2-3	NA	CASSIAGGPDTQYF	TGTGCCAGCAGTATAGCGGGAGGCCCCGATACGCAGTATTTT
NA	TRBV20-1	TRBJ2-7	NA	CSARTDWSYEQYF	TGCAGTGCTAGGACGGACTGGTCCTACGAGCAGTACTTC
NA	TRBV7-3	TRBJ1-3	NA	CASSRTREMSGNTIYF	TGTGCCAGCAGCCGTACGAGGGAGATGTCTGGAAACACCATATATTTT
NA	TRBV7-9	TRBJ1-2	NA	CASPPEWGGLGYTF	TGTGCCAGCCCCCCTGAGTGGGGAGGGTTAGGCTACACCTTC
NA	TRBV29-1	TRBJ2-7	few	CSVLDRSRSYEQYF	TGCAGCGTCTTAGACAGGAGCAGGTCCTACGAGCAGTACTTC
NA	TRBV30	TRBJ2-2	NA	CAWSDYRARTGELFF	TGTGCCTGGAGTGATTACAGGGCTCGGACCGGGGAGCTGTTTTTT
NA	TRBV7-3	TRBJ2-6	few	CASSLMGGGANVLTF	TGTGCCAGCAGCTTAATGGGGGGTGGGGCCAACGTCCTGACTTTC
NA	TRBV6-5	TRBJ2-2	NA	CASSFTTAGELFF	TGTGCCAGCAGTTTTACGACAGCCGGGGAGCTGTTTTTT
NA	TRBV12-3/TRBV12-4	TRBJ1-2	NA	CASRLQGPYGYTF	TGTGCCAGCAGGCTCCAGGGTCCCTATGGCTACACCTTC
TRBD1	TRBV5-6	TRBJ2-7	NA	CASRVTGARNEQYF	TGTGCCAGCAGGGTGACAGGGGCAAGGAACGAGCAGTACTTC
NA	TRBV6-6	TRBJ2-7	NA	CASSYRHLVEQYF	TGTGCCAGCAGTTACAGACACCTAGTCGAGCAGTACTTC
NA	TRBV5-6	TRBJ1-2	NA	CASTTGLKSGYTF	TGTGCCAGCACCACAGGGCTAAAGAGTGGCTACACCTTC
NA	TRBV6-4	TRBJ2-3	NA	CASTSAAGPLNTQYF	TGTGCCAGCACCTCGGCTGCGGGACCGTTGAATACGCAGTATTTT
NA	TRBV6-5	TRBJ2-1	many	CASSGTPNIDEQFF	TGTGCCAGCAGCGGGACTCCCAATATCGATGAGCAGTTCTTC
TRBD2	TRBV15	TRBJ2-1	few	CATSTVNPRTRQFF	TGTGCCACCAGCACCGTGAATCCTCGGACTAGACAGTTCTTC
TRBD1	TRBV7-9	TRBJ1-2	NA	CASRTGVDGYTF	TGTGCCAGCAGGACAGGGGTGGATGGCTACACCTTC
NA	TRBV5-1	TRBJ1-3	few	CASSLEGMAGNTIYF	TGCGCCAGCAGCTTAGAGGGTATGGCTGGAAACACCATATATTTT